Sequencing of this TCR beta chain was carried out in a study of blood T cell repertoires in COVID-19. Sequencing was performed with immunoSEQ multiplex PCR; in TCRdb, only in-frame clones are kept and a portion is missing. The table has 200,000 to 250,000 clones, 80% to 90% seen once. This clone was observed once. Trimming removed 0 bases from V and 2 bases from J; junction bases left unmatched: 4. The germline gives CDR1 SGHKS, CDR2 YYEKEE (reference sequence). The CDR3 is made up of 15 amino acids. This TCR derives from a woman between 50 and 59 years old in a cohort exposed to, infected with or recovered from COVID-19 (not recorded which). Sequencing used PBMCs or T cells enriched from blood (not recorded which). The V call is TRBV5-5, the J call TRBJ1-2, with 7 nucleotides matching TRBD1. The CDR3 sequence is CASSLVGRGNYGYTF. DNA for the CDR3: TGTGCCAGCAGCTTGGTTGGCAGGGGGAACTATGGCTACACCTTC.